The text below deals with one T cell receptor (beta chain). This record belongs to a study of blood T cell repertoires in COVID-19. V was trimmed by 1 base and J by 2 bases, leaving 8 bases between them. Germline loops: CDR1 LGHNT, CDR2 FRNRAP. This CDR3 has 14 residues. Sequencing used immunoSEQ multiplex PCR; TCRdb keeps in-frame clones, though not all of them. The profile shows just under 350,000 clones, 80% to 90% of them singletons. Sequencing was done on a sample of peripheral blood. This chain connects TRBV12-5 to TRBJ1-1, with a possible D match to TRBD1 (5 bases). This clonotype originated in a woman aged 50 to 60 with COVID-19, enrolled during active disease. The CDR3 DNA reads TGTGCTAGTGGTTTGGGGGGCGGAAACACTGAAGCTTTCTTT. Protein: CASGLGGGNTEAFF.